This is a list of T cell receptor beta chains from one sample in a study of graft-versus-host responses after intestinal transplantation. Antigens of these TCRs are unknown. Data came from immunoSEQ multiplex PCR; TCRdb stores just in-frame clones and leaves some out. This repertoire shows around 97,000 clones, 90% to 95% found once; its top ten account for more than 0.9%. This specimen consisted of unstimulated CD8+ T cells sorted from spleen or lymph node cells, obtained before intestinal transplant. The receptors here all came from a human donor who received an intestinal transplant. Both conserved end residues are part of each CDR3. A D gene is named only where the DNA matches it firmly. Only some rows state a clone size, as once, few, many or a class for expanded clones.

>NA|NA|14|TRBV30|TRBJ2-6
TGTGCCTCGGACATAGGATATGGGGCCAACGTCCTGACTTTC
CASDIGYGANVLTF
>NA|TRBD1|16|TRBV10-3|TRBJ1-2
TGTGCCATTACCACGGGCGGAGGGGGCGCGAGAGATGGCTACACCTTC
CAITTGGGGARDGYTF
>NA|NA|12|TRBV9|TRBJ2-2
TGTGCCAGCAGCCGTCTGGCGGGGGAGCTGTTTTTT
CASSRLAGELFF
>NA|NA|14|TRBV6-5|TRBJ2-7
TGTGCCAGCAGTGAAGATAACAGGCAAGACGAGCAGTACTTC
CASSEDNRQDEQYF
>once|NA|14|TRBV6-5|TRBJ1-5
TGTGCCAGCAGTTACTCTCTAGAGGGTCAGCCCCAGCATTTT
CASSYSLEGQPQHF
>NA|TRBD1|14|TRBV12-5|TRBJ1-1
TGTGCTAGTGCCAGGGACAGCCTGAACACTGAAGCTTTCTTT
CASARDSLNTEAFF
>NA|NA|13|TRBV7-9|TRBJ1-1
TGTGCCAGCGGAGTGGAGCTGAACACTGAAGCTTTCTTT
CASGVELNTEAFF
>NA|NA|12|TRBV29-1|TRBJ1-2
TGCAGCGTTGAAGGGGGCCAGCATGGCTACACCTTC
CSVEGGQHGYTF
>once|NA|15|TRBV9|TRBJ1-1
TGTGCCAGCAGCGTAGGTTGGGGTGGGAACACTGAAGCTTTCTTT
CASSVGWGGNTEAFF
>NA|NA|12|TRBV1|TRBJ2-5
TGCACCCCTCGTGGGATTCAAGAGACCCAGTACTTC
CTPRGIQETQYF
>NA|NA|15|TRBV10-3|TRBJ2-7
TGTGCCATCAGTGAGGATCGGGACAAGCCCTACGAGCAGTACTTC
CAISEDRDKPYEQYF
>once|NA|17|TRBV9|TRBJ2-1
TGTGCCAGCAGCCTCTCTTCGGTCGCCAGCTCCTACAATGAGCAGTTCTTC
CASSLSSVASSYNEQFF
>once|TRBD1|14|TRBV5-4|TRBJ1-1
TGTGCCAGCACATCAGGGGGCGAGAACACTGAAGCTTTCTTT
CASTSGGENTEAFF
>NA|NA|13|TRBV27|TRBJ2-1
TGTGCCAGCAGTTTATCGGGTGTACATGAGCAGTTCTTC
CASSLSGVHEQFF
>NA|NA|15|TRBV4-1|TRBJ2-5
TGCGCCAGCAGCCAAGATTACTCTAGTCAAGAGACCCAGTACTTC
CASSQDYSSQETQYF
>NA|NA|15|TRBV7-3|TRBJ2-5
TGTGCCAGCAGCTCCCTAGGGGGGGGGCAAGAGACCCAGTACTTC
CASSSLGGGQETQYF
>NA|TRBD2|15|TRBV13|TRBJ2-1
TGTGCCAGCAGCTTCCGGGGAGCGGGGTACAATGAGCAGTTCTTC
CASSFRGAGYNEQFF
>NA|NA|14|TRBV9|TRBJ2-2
TGTGCCAGCAGCGTAGCAGGAGACACCGGGGAGCTGTTTTTT
CASSVAGDTGELFF
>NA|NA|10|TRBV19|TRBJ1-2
TGTGCCAGCAGTAACTATGGCTACACCTTC
CASSNYGYTF
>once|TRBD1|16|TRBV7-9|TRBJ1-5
TGTGCCAGCAGCTTAGCCCCCAGGGGGCAGGAGCAGCCCCAGCATTTT
CASSLAPRGQEQPQHF
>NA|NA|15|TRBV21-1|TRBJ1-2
TGTGCCAGCAGCAAAGACAGGACGCCTTCTTATGGCTACACCTTC
CASSKDRTPSYGYTF
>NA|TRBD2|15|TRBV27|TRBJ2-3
TGTGCCAGCAGGGGAACTAGCGGGGGTATAGATACGCAGTATTTT
CASRGTSGGIDTQYF
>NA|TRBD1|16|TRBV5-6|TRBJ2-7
TGTGCCAGCAGCTCTCCCGGGACAGGGCTATTCTACGAGCAGTACTTC
CASSSPGTGLFYEQYF
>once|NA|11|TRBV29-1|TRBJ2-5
TGCAGCGTTGTGGGAGAAGAGACCCAGTACTTC
CSVVGEETQYF
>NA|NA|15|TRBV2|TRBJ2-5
TGTGCCAGCAGTGATATAGACAGATTACAAGAGACCCAGTACTTC
CASSDIDRLQETQYF
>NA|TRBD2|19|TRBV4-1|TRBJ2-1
TGCGCCAGCAGCCAAGGAGGAGCGGGGGGACGAAGCTCCTACAATGAGCAGTTCTTC
CASSQGGAGGRSSYNEQFF
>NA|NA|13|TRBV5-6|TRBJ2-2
TGTGCCAGCAGCTCACTTAACACCGGGGAGCTGTTTTTT
CASSSLNTGELFF
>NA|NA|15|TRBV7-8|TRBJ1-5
TGTGCCAGCAGCTTAGCCCAGGCTCCCAATCAGCCCCAGCATTTT
CASSLAQAPNQPQHF
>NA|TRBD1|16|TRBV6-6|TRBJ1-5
TGTGCCAGCAGATCTAAACCCGGGACAGGGGATCAGCCCCAGCATTTT
CASRSKPGTGDQPQHF
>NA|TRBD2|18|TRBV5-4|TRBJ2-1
TGTGCCAGCAGCAGCCGTTCGCTAGCGGGGTATCCTCACAATGAGCAGTTCTTC
CASSSRSLAGYPHNEQFF
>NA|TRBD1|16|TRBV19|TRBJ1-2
TGTGCCAGTAGTGCAACACACAGGGGCTGGGACTATGGCTACACCTTC
CASSATHRGWDYGYTF
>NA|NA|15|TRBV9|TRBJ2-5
TGTGCCAGCAGCGTAAGTTGGGGAATAGGAGAGACCCAGTACTTC
CASSVSWGIGETQYF
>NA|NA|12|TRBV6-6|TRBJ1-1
TGTGCCAGCAGTTACGGGTCCACTGAAGCTTTCTTT
CASSYGSTEAFF
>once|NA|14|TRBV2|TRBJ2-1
TGTGCCAGCAGTCCGACTATCCGGGACAATGAGCAGTTCTTC
CASSPTIRDNEQFF
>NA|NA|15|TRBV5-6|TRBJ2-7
TGTGCCAGCAGCTTGGAAGCCCTCAGCTCCTACGAGCAGTACTTC
CASSLEALSSYEQYF
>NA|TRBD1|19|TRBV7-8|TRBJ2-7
TGTGCCAGCAGCTTAACCTATCGAACCCGGGACAGGGGGATCTACGAGCAGTACTTC
CASSLTYRTRDRGIYEQYF
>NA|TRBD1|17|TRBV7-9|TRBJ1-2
TGTGCCAGCAGCTTTTCGGGACAGGGGGACCTAAACTATGGCTACACCTTC
CASSFSGQGDLNYGYTF
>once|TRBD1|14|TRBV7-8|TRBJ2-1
TGTGCCAGCAGCCTACGGACAGGGTCCAATGAGCAGTTCTTC
CASSLRTGSNEQFF
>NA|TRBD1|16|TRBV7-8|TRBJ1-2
TGTGCCAGCAGCTTCTTTGCCGGGACAGGGGGCGCGGGCTACACCTTC
CASSFFAGTGGAGYTF
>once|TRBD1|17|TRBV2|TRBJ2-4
TGTGCCAGCAGTGCGGGGACAGCGACTCGGGGCCAAAACATTCAGTACTTC
CASSAGTATRGQNIQYF
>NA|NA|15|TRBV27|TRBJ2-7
TGTGCCAGCAGTTTATCTCCCCAGGCCCCGGGCGAGCAGTACTTC
CASSLSPQAPGEQYF
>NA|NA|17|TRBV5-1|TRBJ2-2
TGCGCCAGCAGCTTGGTTCTTTTGCGGGAGAACACCGGGGAGCTGTTTTTT
CASSLVLLRENTGELFF
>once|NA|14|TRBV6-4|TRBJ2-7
TGTGCCAGCAGGGAACTCCAGGTGTGGGACGAGCAGTACTTC
CASRELQVWDEQYF
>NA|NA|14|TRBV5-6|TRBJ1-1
TGTGCCAGCAGCCCGGAACTCGACGACCCTGAAGCTTTCTTT
CASSPELDDPEAFF
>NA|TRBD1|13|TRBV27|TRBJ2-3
TGTGCCAGCAGTTTAACAGGGGCCAGATACGCAGTATTT
CASSLTGARYAVF
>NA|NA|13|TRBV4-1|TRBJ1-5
TGCGCCAGCAGCCAAGGGGGTAGTCAGCCCCAGCATTTT
CASSQGGSQPQHF
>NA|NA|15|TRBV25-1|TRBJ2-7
TGTGCCAGCTCTATCGCAACGGGACACCGATACGAGCAGTACTTC
CASSIATGHRYEQYF
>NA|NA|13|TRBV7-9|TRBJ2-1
TGTGCCAGCAGCTTACCGGCGGGCGGTGAGCAGTTCTTC
CASSLPAGGEQFF
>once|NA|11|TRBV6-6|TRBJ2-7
TGTGCCAGCAGTGATGGGGCCGAGCAGTACTTC
CASSDGAEQYF
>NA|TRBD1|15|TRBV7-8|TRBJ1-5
TGTGCCAGCAGCGGCCCTTGGACAGGGGATCAGCCCCAGCATTTT
CASSGPWTGDQPQHF
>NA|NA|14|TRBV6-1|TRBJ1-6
TGTGCCAGCAGGTCGAGCTCCTATAATTCACCCCTCCACTTT
CASRSSSYNSPLHF
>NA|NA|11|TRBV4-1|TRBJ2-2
TGCGCCAGCACTCTCGGCGGGGAGCTGTTTTTT
CASTLGGELFF
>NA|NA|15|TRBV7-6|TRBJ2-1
TGTGCCAGCAGCTTAGGGGACTCTCCTGTCAATGAGCAGTTCTTC
CASSLGDSPVNEQFF
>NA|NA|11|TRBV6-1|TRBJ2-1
TGTGCCAGCAACGATGGCAATGAGCAGTTCTTC
CASNDGNEQFF
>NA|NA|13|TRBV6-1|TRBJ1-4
TGTGCCAGCAGGGACGGGGGAGATGAAAAACTGTTTTTT
CASRDGGDEKLFF
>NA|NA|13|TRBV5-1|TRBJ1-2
TGCGCCAGCAGCTTCCGGGGAAATGATGGCTACACCTTC
CASSFRGNDGYTF
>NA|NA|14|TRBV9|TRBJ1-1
TGTGCCAGCAGCGTTGGGGGGGTCGACACTGAAGCTTTCTTT
CASSVGGVDTEAFF
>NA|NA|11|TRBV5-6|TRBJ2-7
TGTGCCAGCGCCCTTAGGGGCGAGCAGTACTTC
CASALRGEQYF
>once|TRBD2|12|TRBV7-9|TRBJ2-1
TGTGCCACAGGACTAGCGCGGGGTGAGCAGTTCTTC
CATGLARGEQFF
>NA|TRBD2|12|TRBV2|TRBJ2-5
TGTGCCAGCAGGGGACTACAAGAGACCCAGTACTTC
CASRGLQETQYF